This T cell receptor (beta chain) is from a study of shared clonotypes between healthy human individuals. Study-wide results and limits: Among donors, clonotype sharing was expected to be affected by sequencing depth.

As concerns this clone: Its specificity is not known.

Method: immunoSEQ multiplex PCR; TCRdb's copy keeps in-frame clones and lacks some. The sample holds fewer than 800,000 clones, under 95% seen once. The naive CD8 subset, CD45RO-negative cells positively selected for CCR7, excluded terminally differentiated effector memory CD45RA+ cells. The sequencing input was naive CD8+ T cells sorted from blood. The receptor was derived from a man aged 30 to 39 in good health.

The chain's CDR3 is CASGGNRVTEAFF. In DNA, the CDR3 is TGTGCCAGCGGGGGGAACAGGGTCACTGAAGCTTTCTTT. The chain couples TRBV7-9 to TRBJ1-1; TRBD1 is a possible D gene (6 bases). Per germline, CDR1 SEHNR and CDR2 FQNEAQ (reference sequence). V lost 8 bases, J lost 4 bases, and 14 bases lay in between. There are 13 residues in the CDR3.